This T cell receptor (beta chain) came from a study of blood T cell repertoires in COVID-19. There are a few counts of this clone. Clones were read by immunoSEQ multiplex PCR, and TCRdb kept only the in-frame ones, dropping some. The sample contains around 110,000 clones, 82% of which appear only once. The material sequenced was peripheral blood. This sequence was found in a woman in her 70s with acute or convalescent COVID-19.

The CDR3 region is CASSQDSQGVDTQYF. CDR3 coding DNA: TGTGCCAGCAGCCAGGACAGTCAAGGGGTAGATACGCAGTATTTT. V gene TRBV3-1 (or the pseudogene TRBV3-2) combines with J gene TRBJ2-3; perhaps TRBD1 as D (6 bases). Germline V gene lookup returns CDR1 LGHDT and CDR2 YNNKEL (reference sequence). V shed 3 bases and J shed 5 bases, with 15 bases lying between them. The CDR3 totals 15 residues.